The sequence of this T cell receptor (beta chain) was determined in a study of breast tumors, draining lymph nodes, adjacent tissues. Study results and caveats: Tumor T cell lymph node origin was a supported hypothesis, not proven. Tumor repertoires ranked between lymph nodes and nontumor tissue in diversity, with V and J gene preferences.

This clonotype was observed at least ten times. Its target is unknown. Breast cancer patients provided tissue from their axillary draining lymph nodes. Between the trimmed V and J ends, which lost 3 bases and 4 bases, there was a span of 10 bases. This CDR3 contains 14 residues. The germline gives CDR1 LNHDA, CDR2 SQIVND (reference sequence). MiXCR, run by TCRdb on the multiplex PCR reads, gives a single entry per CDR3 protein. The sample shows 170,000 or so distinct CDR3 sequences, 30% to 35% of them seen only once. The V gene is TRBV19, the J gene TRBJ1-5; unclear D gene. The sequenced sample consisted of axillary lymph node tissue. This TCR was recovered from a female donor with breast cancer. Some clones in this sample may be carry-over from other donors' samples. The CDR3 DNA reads TGTGCCAGTAGTATTTGGGGATTGAATCAGCCCCAGCATTTT. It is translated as CASSIWGLNQPQHF.